This T cell receptor (beta chain) was obtained from a study of T cell responses to AZD1222 COVID-19 vaccine. Study conclusions and caveats: Dominant CD4 TCR responses targeted spike regions 160-218 and 743-854.

For this clone: Its antigen remains unknown.

Assay used: immunoSEQ multiplex PCR; TCRdb lists only in-frame clones, some missing. The sample comprises 95,000 to 150,000 clones, roughly 91% of which are singletons, and approximately 5% rests with the top ten. Germline values: CDR1 SGHRS, CDR2 YFSETQ. The CDR3 spans 15 residues. V lost 4 bases and J lost 5; bases outside the gene matches: 8. The gene calls are TRBV5-1 and TRBJ2-7; 11 bases map to TRBD2. The clonotype comes from an adult who received the AZD1222 COVID-19 vaccine. The sample here was peripheral blood, taken 28 days after the second AZD1222 dose. CDR3 sequence reads: CASSKGLAVPDEQYF. The CDR3 DNA is TGCGCCAGCAGCAAGGGACTAGCGGTGCCCGACGAGCAGTACTTC.